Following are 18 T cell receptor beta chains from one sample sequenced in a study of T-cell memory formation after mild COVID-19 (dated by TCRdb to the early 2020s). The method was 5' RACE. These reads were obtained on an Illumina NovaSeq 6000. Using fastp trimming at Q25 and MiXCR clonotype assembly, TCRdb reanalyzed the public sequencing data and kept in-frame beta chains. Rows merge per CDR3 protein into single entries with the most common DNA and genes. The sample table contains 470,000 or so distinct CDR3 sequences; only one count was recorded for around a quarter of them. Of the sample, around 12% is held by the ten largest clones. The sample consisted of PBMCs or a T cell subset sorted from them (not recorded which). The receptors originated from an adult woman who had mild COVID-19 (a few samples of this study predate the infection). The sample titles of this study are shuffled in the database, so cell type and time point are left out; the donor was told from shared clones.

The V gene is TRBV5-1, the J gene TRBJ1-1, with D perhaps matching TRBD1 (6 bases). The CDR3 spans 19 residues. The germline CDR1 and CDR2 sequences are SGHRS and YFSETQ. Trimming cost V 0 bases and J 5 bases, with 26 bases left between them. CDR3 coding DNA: TGCGCCAGCAGCTTGGGCGGACAGCCTTTCGAAATCTTCCTGACTGAAGCTTTCTTT. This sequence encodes CASSLGGQPFEIFLTEAFF.

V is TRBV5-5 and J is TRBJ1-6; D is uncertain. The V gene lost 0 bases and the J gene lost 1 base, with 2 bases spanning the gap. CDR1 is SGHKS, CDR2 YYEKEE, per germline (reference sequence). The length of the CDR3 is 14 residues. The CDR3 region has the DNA TGTGCCAGCAGCTTGGCGTCCTATAATTCACCCCTCCACTTT. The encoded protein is CASSLASYNSPLHF.

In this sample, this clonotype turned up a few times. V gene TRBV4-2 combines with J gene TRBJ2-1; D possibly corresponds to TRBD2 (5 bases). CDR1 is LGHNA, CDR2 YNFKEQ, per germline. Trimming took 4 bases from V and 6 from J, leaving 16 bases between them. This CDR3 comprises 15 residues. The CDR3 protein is CASSPDSSGGNEQFF. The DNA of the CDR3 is TGTGCCAGCAGCCCGGACTCCTCCGGAGGCAATGAGCAGTTCTTC.

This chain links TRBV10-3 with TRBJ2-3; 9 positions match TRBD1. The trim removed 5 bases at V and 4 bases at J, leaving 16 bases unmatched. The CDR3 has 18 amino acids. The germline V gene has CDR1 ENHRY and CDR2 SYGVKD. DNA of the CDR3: TGTGCCATCAGTCATTCTGAGCCGGGACAGGGACTTCCAGATACGCAGTATTTT. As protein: CAISHSEPGQGLPDTQYF.

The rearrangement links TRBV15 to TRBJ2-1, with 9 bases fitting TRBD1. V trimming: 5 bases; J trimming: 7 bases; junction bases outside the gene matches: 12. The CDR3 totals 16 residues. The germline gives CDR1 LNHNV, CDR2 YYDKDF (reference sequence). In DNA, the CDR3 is TGTGCCACCAGCTCCCTGATCGGTGACAGGGGGAATGAGCAGTTCTTC. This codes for CATSSLIGDRGNEQFF.

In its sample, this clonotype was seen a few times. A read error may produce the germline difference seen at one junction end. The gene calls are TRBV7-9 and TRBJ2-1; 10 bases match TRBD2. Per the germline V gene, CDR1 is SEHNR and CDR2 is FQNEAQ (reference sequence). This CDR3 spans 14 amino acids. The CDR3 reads CASSEPSVSGRPLF. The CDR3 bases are TGTGCCAGCAGCGAGCCCTCGGTTAGCGGGAGGCCGCTCTTC.

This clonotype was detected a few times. The CDR3 sequence: CATSRDFTASYEQYF. The CDR3 DNA is TGTGCCACCAGCAGAGATTTTACGGCCTCCTACGAGCAGTACTTC. This chain uses TRBV15 with TRBJ2-7; D not certain. CDR1 is LNHNV and CDR2 is YYDKDF in the germline V gene (reference sequence). V lost 0 bases and J 0 bases, leaving 9 bases between the germline ends. The CDR3 spans 15 residues.

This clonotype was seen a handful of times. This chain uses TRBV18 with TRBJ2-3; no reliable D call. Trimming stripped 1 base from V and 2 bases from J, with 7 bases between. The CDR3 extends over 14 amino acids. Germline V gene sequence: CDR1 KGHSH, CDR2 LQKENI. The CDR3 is CASSPQVSTDTQYF. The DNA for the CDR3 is TGTGCCAGCTCACCACAAGTCTCCACAGATACGCAGTATTTT.

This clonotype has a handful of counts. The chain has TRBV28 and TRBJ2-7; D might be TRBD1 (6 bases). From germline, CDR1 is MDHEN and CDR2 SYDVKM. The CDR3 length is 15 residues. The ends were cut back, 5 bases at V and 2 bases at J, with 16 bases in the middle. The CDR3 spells CASSQSRDTPYEQYF. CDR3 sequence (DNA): TGTGCCAGCAGTCAGTCCCGGGACACCCCCTACGAGCAGTACTTC.

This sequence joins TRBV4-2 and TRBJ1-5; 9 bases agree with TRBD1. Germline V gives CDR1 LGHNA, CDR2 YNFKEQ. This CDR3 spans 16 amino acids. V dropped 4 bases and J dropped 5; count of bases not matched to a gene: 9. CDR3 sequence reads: CASSPERTGVYQPQHF. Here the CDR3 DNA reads TGTGCCAGCAGCCCAGAGAGGACAGGGGTTTATCAGCCCCAGCATTTT.

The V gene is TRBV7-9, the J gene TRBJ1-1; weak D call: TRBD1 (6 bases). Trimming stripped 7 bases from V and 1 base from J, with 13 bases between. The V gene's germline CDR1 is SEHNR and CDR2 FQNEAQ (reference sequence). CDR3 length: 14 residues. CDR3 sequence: CASIPGHPNTEAFF. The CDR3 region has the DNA TGTGCCAGCATCCCGGGACATCCGAACACTGAAGCTTTCTTT. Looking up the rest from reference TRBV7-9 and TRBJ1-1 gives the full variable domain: DTGVSQNPRHKITKRGQNVTFRCDPISEHNRLYWYRQTLGQGPEFLTYFQNEAQLEKSRLLSDRFSAERPKGSFSTLEIQRTEQGDSAMYLCASIPGHPNTEAFFGQGTRLTVV.

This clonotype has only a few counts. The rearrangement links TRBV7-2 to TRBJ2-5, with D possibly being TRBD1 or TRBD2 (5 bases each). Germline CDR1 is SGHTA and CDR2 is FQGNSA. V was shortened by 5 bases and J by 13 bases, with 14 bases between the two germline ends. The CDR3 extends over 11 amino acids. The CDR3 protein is CASSPNLGVYF. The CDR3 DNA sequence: TGTGCCAGCAGCCCCAACCTGGGGGTGTACTTC.

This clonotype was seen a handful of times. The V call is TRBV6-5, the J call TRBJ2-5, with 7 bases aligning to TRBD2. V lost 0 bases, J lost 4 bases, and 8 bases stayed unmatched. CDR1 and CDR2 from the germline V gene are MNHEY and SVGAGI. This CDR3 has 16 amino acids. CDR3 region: CASSYSIGTGGETQYF. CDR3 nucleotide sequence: TGTGCCAGCAGTTACTCGATTGGAACGGGAGGAGAGACCCAGTACTTC.

The CDR3 sequence: CASRGLAGRGTQYF. The DNA of the CDR3 is TGTGCCAGCAGGGGACTAGCGGGGAGGGGCACGCAGTATTTT. V is TRBV2 and J is TRBJ2-3; 13 bases agree with TRBD2. The CDR3 covers 14 residues. Trimming at V came to 6 bases and at J to 9 bases, leaving 6 bases not matched to a gene. CDR1 and CDR2 (germline): SNHLY, FYNNEI.

CDR3 coding DNA: TGTGCCTGGAGTGGGGTAGGGCACTATGGCTACACCTTC. Its translation: CAWSGVGHYGYTF. V gene TRBV30 combines with J gene TRBJ1-2; no firm D call. Germline V gene lookup returns CDR1 GTSNPN and CDR2 SVGIG (reference sequence). CDR3 size: 13 residues. V was shortened by 1 base and J by 3 bases, with 9 bases between the two germline ends. Full variable domain (missing parts from reference TRBV30 and TRBJ1-2): SQTIHQWPATLVQPVGSPLSLECTVEGTSNPNLYWYRQAAGRGLQLLFYSVGIGQISSEVPQNLSASRPQDRQFILSSKKLLLSDSGFYLCAWSGVGHYGYTFGSGTRLTVV.

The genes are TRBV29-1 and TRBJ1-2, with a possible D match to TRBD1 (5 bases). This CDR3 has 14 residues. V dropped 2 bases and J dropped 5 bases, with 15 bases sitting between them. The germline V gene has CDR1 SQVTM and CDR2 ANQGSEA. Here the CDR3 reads CSVERGPGRYGYTF. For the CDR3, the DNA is TGCAGCGTTGAAAGGGGACCTGGGAGGTATGGCTACACCTTC.

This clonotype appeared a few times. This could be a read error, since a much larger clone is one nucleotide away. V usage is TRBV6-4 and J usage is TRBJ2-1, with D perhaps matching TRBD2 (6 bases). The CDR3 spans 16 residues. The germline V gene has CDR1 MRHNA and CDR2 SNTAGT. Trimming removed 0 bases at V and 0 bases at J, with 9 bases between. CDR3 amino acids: CASSDSLASSYNEQFF. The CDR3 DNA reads TGTGCCAGCAGTGACTCTCTAGCGAGCTCCTACAATGAGCAGTTCTTC.

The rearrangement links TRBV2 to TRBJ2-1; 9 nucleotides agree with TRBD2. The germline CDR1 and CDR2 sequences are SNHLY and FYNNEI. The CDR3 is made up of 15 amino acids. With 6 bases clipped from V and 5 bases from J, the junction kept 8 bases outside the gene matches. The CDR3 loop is CASRERLAVNNEQFF. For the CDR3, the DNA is TGTGCCAGCAGAGAGAGACTAGCGGTGAACAATGAGCAGTTCTTC.